These 15 T cell receptor beta chains came from one sample sequenced in a study of T cell changes during pregnancy in multiple sclerosis. TCRdb's copy holds only in-frame clones and misses some; the assay was immunoSEQ multiplex PCR. This sample has tens of thousands of clones, with approximately 96% found just once. The material sequenced was peripheral blood, taken in the second trimester of pregnancy. The origin of the receptors is a female donor with multiple sclerosis, enrolled in a pregnancy study.

This rearrangement joins TRBV18 to TRBJ2-3; maybe TRBD1 (5 bases). The V end lost 3 bases, the J end lost 4 bases, and 11 bases lay between the germline ends. The CDR3 has 14 amino acids. Germline values: CDR1 KGHSH, CDR2 LQKENI. The CDR3 nucleotides read TGTGCCAGCTCACCCCTGGGGCAAGCAGATACGCAGTATTTT. Translating gives CASSPLGQADTQYF.

The chain carries TRBV13 and TRBJ1-1; 10 nucleotides match TRBD1. J was trimmed by 1 base and V by 4 bases; bases with no gene match: 27. CDR3 size: 23 residues. Germline CDR1 is PRHDT and CDR2 is FYEKMQ (reference sequence). CDR3 DNA: TGTGCCAGCAGCTCATACAAAAAAGGGACAGGGGCCTTGAAGGGAAGCCGGAACACTGAAGCTTTCTTT. This sequence encodes CASSSYKKGTGALKGSRNTEAFF. Together with reference TRBV13 and TRBJ1-1, the CDR3 gives the full variable domain: AAGVIQSPRHLIKEKRETATLKCYPIPRHDTVYWYQQGPGQDPQFLISFYEKMQSDKGSIPDRFSAQQFSDYHSELNMSSLELGDSALYFCASSSYKKGTGALKGSRNTEAFFGQGTRLTVV.

The chain has TRBV7-6 and TRBJ2-7; D is unresolved. The CDR3 has 15 residues. CDR1 is SGHVS and CDR2 is FNYEAQ in the germline V gene. Between the trimmed V and J ends, which lost 5 bases and 1 base, there was a span of 15 bases. CDR3 loop: CASSPGLPISYEQYF. CDR3 nucleotide sequence: TGTGCCAGCAGCCCCGGGTTACCCATTTCCTACGAGCAGTACTTC.

The V call is TRBV5-1, the J call TRBJ1-3; 8 bases match TRBD1. The junction had 12 bases not matched to a gene; V was cut back by 2 bases and J by 2 bases. Germline loops: CDR1 SGHRS, CDR2 YFSETQ. CDR3 length equals 18 residues. The CDR3 DNA reads as TGCGCCAGCAGCTTCGACAGGGGCCGCCTGGGGGCTGGAAACACCATATATTTT. Translated, it gives CASSFDRGRLGAGNTIYF.

V usage is TRBV30 and J usage is TRBJ1-1; D not resolved. CDR3 size: 11 residues. The germline CDR1 and CDR2 sequences are GTSNPN and SVGIG (reference sequence). The V end lost 4 bases, the J end lost 3 bases, and 6 bases lay between the germline ends. CDR3: CAWKLYTEAFF. Here the CDR3 DNA reads TGTGCCTGGAAACTTTACACTGAAGCTTTCTTT.

The chain couples TRBV19 to TRBJ1-2, with TRBD1 matching over 10 bases. There are 15 residues in the CDR3. After removal of 5 bases from V and 6 bases from J, the junction contained 9 bases not matched to a gene. In germline, CDR1 is LNHDA, CDR2 SQIVND (reference sequence). The CDR3 spells CASSPYGTGDDGYTF. Written as DNA, the CDR3 is TGTGCCAGTAGTCCTTACGGGACAGGGGATGATGGCTACACCTTC.

The chain has TRBV23-1 and TRBJ2-7; D might be TRBD2 (6 bases). TRBV23-1 is labeled an ORF, and its function is uncertain. V shed 4 bases and J shed 3 bases, with 10 bases lying between them. The CDR3 has 13 residues. The CDR3 nucleotides are TGCGCCAGCAGTCCGGGACTCGGCTACGAGCAGTACTTC. Its translation: CASSPGLGYEQYF.

This chain connects TRBV5-1 to TRBJ2-7, with 8 bases fitting TRBD2. The V gene's germline CDR1 is SGHRS and CDR2 YFSETQ. V lost 4 bases, J lost 2 bases, and 17 bases stayed unmatched. This CDR3 contains 18 residues. The CDR3 region has the DNA TGCGCCAGCAGCCTCGGAGCGGGAGCAGCTTGGGGGACCTACGAGCAGTACTTC. Translated, it gives CASSLGAGAAWGTYEQYF.

This clone has only one observation. The rearrangement joins TRBV14 to TRBJ2-7; D may be TRBD1 (6 bases). V lost 4 bases and J 3 bases, leaving 16 bases between the germline ends. Germline lookup yields CDR1 SGHDN and CDR2 FVKESK. The CDR3 length is 15 residues. For the CDR3, the DNA is TGTGCCAGCAGCCCAACGAGGGACAAATACTACGAGCAGTACTTC. It encodes CASSPTRDKYYEQYF.

The genes are TRBV5-1 and TRBJ2-1; 12 bases align to TRBD2. The CDR3 consists of 15 residues. Germline values: CDR1 SGHRS, CDR2 YFSETQ. V lost 2 bases to trimming and J lost 7 bases; unmatched junction nucleotides: 4. In DNA form, the CDR3 reads TGCGCCAGCAGCTTAGACGGGACTAGCGGGAATGAGCAGTTCTTC. This translates into CASSLDGTSGNEQFF.

The V gene is TRBV7-6, the J gene TRBJ2-5; TRBD1 matches 9 bases. The CDR3 is made up of 17 amino acids. V lost 5 bases to trimming and J lost 4 bases; unmatched junction nucleotides: 14. Germline CDR1 is SGHVS and CDR2 is FNYEAQ. CDR3 nucleotide sequence: TGTGCCAGCAGCGTAGAACGGGGACAGGGTCTAGGAGAGACCCAGTACTTC. Its protein product is CASSVERGQGLGETQYF.

V is TRBV5-1 and J is TRBJ2-2; tentative D call: TRBD1 (6 bases). From germline, CDR1 is SGHRS and CDR2 YFSETQ. V shed 0 bases and J shed 4 bases, with 10 bases lying between them. The CDR3 runs to 15 residues. The CDR3 bases are TGCGCCAGCAGCTTGGTCGCAGGGGCCACCGGGGAGCTGTTTTTT. It encodes CASSLVAGATGELFF.

The rearrangement uses TRBV5-5 and TRBJ1-5; the D gene is possibly TRBD1 (6 bases). The CDR3 loop spans 14 amino acids. V was cut by 3 bases and J by 3 bases, with 10 bases left in between. Germline CDR1 is SGHKS and CDR2 is YYEKEE (reference sequence). The CDR3 nucleotides are TGTGCCAGCAGCTCCGGGACACTCAATCAGCCCCAGCATTTT. It is translated as CASSSGTLNQPQHF.

The chain recombines TRBV15 with TRBJ2-7; a possible D gene is TRBD2 (5 bases). The V end was cut by 3 bases, the J end by 0 bases, with 12 bases between. This CDR3 region has 15 residues. CDR1 LNHNV and CDR2 YYDKDF come from the germline V gene (reference sequence). The CDR3 here is CATSSRRGVSYEQYF. The CDR3 DNA reads as TGTGCCACCAGCAGTAGACGGGGTGTCTCCTACGAGCAGTACTTC.

The genes are TRBV11-2 and TRBJ2-2; TRBD2 agrees at 7 bases. This CDR3 comprises 15 residues. V gave up 5 bases and J gave up 3 bases; unmatched junction bases: 6. Per germline, CDR1 SGHAT and CDR2 FQNNGV. The CDR3 sequence: CASSPSGTDTGELFF. The CDR3 DNA follows: TGTGCCAGCAGCCCCAGCGGGACGGACACCGGGGAGCTGTTTTTT.